This passage covers 26 T cell receptor beta chains from one sample sequenced in a study of T cell responses to AZD1222 COVID-19 vaccine. This table comes from immunoSEQ multiplex PCR, and its TCRdb copy is limited to in-frame clones, with some not included. The table lists 150,000 to 200,000 clones, under 95% of them singletons. The starting material was peripheral blood, obtained on day 0 of MenACWY control vaccination. The receptors here all came from an adult in good health.

In this sample, this clone turned up once. In nucleotides, the CDR3 is TGTGCCTGGAGCGCCCAGGGAAGGGCCAATCAGCCCCAGCATTTT. Translated: CAWSAQGRANQPQHF. The chain employs TRBV30 and TRBJ1-5, with a possible D match to TRBD1 (5 bases). The CDR3 extends over 15 amino acids. V gave up 3 bases and J gave up 3 bases, with 15 bases separating them. Germline V gene data show CDR1 as GTSNPN and CDR2 as SVGIG (reference sequence).

The table lists this clone with a few counts. The chain recombines TRBV10-3 with TRBJ2-3; TRBD1 agrees at 7 bases. The CDR3 covers 15 residues. V lost 6 bases to trimming and J lost 0 bases; unmatched junction nucleotides: 6. CDR1 and CDR2 from the germline V gene are ENHRY and SYGVKD. The CDR3 sequence: CAISGRGFSTDTQYF. CDR3 DNA: TGTGCCATCAGCGGCAGGGGGTTTAGCACAGATACGCAGTATTTT.

The rearrangement uses TRBV5-1 and TRBJ1-5; tentatively, D is TRBD1 (6 bases). The V gene lost 0 bases and the J gene lost 11 bases, with 18 bases spanning the gap. CDR1 and CDR2 from the germline V gene are SGHRS and YFSETQ. This CDR3 has 15 amino acids. The CDR3 is CASSLGYPQGGAQHF. The CDR3 nucleotides read TGCGCCAGCAGCTTGGGGTATCCCCAAGGGGGGGCCCAGCATTTT. Full variable domain (remainder filled in from reference TRBV5-1 and TRBJ1-5): KAGVTQTPRYLIKTRGQQVTLSCSPISGHRSVSWYQQTPGQGLQFLFEYFSETQRNKGNFPGRFSGRQFSNSRSEMNVSTLELGDSALYLCASSLGYPQGGAQHFGDGTRLSIL.

The chain joins TRBV30 to TRBJ2-7; D not resolved. Germline V gene sequence: CDR1 GTSNPN, CDR2 SVGIG (reference sequence). Trimming pared 2 bases from V and 1 base from J, leaving 6 bases between. The CDR3 has 12 amino acids. The CDR3 DNA follows: TGTGCCTGGAGTTCGGTATCCTACGAGCAGTACTTC. Protein product: CAWSSVSYEQYF.

The chain links TRBV21-1 to TRBJ2-3; the D call TRBD1 from the table was never checked on the DNA. TRBV21-1 is assigned pseudogene status. CDR3 size: 16 residues. The CDR3 loop reads CASSSSSRQRTDTQYF. The DNA of the CDR3 is TGTGCCAGCAGTTCCTCGAGCCGACAGCGCACAGATACGCAGTATTTT.

The chain has TRBV27 and TRBJ1-1; TRBD1 might be the D (5 bases). Trimming removed 1 base from V and 2 bases from J, with 14 bases in between. In germline, CDR1 is MNHEY, CDR2 SMNVEV (reference sequence). The CDR3 sequence is 16 residues long. CDR3 loop: CASSLYFGGRNTEAFF. The CDR3, as DNA: TGTGCCAGCAGTTTATATTTCGGGGGAAGAAACACTGAAGCTTTCTTT.

The chain recombines TRBV2 with TRBJ2-3; 11 bases agree with TRBD2. This CDR3 spans 15 amino acids. The trim removed 5 bases at V and 3 bases at J, leaving 4 bases unmatched. The germline V gene encodes CDR1 SNHLY and CDR2 FYNNEI. The CDR3 nucleotides read TGTGCCAGCAGTTCTAGCGGGAGGTCGACAGATACGCAGTATTTT. This translates into CASSSSGRSTDTQYF.

The chain joins TRBV28 to TRBJ1-5; 10 positions match TRBD1. The V segment lost 6 bases and the J segment 6 bases; nucleotides outside the gene matches: 5. This CDR3 has 14 residues. Germline CDR1 reads MDHEN; CDR2 reads SYDVKM. CDR3 in DNA: TGTGCCAGCAGGCCCGGGACAGGGGTTCAGCCCCAGCATTTT. This codes for CASRPGTGVQPQHF.

This chain connects TRBV29-1 to TRBJ1-1; possibly TRBD1 for D (6 bases). Germline CDR1 SQVTM, CDR2 ANQGSEA. Trimming stripped 5 bases from V and 6 bases from J, with 19 bases between. This CDR3 is built from 14 residues. The CDR3 is CSVPLAGARAEAFF. DNA for the CDR3: TGCAGCGTTCCCCTGGCGGGGGCGAGGGCTGAAGCTTTCTTT.

The V gene is TRBV5-1, the J gene TRBJ2-3, with 8 bases lining up with TRBD2. The V gene's germline CDR1 is SGHRS and CDR2 YFSETQ. V shed 0 bases, J shed 4 bases, and the junction held 10 bases outside the gene matches. CDR3 length equals 17 residues. The CDR3 bases are TGCGCCAGCAGCTTGGATGGTGCGGGAGGTGGGGCAGATACGCAGTATTTT. This sequence encodes CASSLDGAGGGADTQYF.

The sample holds one count of this clone. This chain connects TRBV28 to TRBJ1-5; D gene ambiguous. This CDR3 is built from 15 residues. Germline CDR1 and CDR2: MDHEN and SYDVKM. V was cut by 8 bases and J by 0 bases, with 14 bases left in between. The CDR3 DNA sequence: TGTGCCAGCGGCGATTCGGAGGCTAGCAATCAGCCCCAGCATTTT. Its protein product is CASGDSEASNQPQHF.

The V call is TRBV12-3 or TRBV12-4, the J call TRBJ2-1, with no clear D. CDR3 size: 11 residues. With 4 bases removed from V and 7 bases from J, the gap between germline ends came to 5 bases. The CDR3, as DNA: TGTGCCAGCAGTTCACCTAATGAGCAGTTCTTC. The encoded protein is CASSSPNEQFF.

The chain joins TRBV29-1 to TRBJ2-1; D not certain. Per the germline V gene, CDR1 is SQVTM and CDR2 is ANQGSEA. This CDR3 region has 11 residues. Trimming shortened V by 3 bases and J by 9 bases, and 9 bases separated the two germline ends. The CDR3 DNA is TGCAGCGTTGAGCCGGAAGTTGAGCAGTTCTTC. It encodes CSVEPEVEQFF.

This clone was observed a handful of times. V usage is TRBV4-2 and J usage is TRBJ1-2, with 9 bases identical to TRBD1. Germline lookup yields CDR1 LGHNA and CDR2 YNFKEQ. The CDR3 extends over 15 amino acids. V shed 3 bases, J shed 7 bases, and the junction held 9 bases outside the gene matches. The CDR3 coding sequence is TGTGCCAGCAGCCAGGGAGGACAGGGGCGCCTTGGCTACACCTTC. Protein product: CASSQGGQGRLGYTF.

This chain links TRBV19 with TRBJ1-6, with D possibly being TRBD1 (5 bases). V was trimmed by 1 base and J by 7 bases, leaving 14 bases between them. Germline V CDR1 and CDR2: LNHDA, SQIVND (reference sequence). The CDR3 consists of 16 residues. CDR3 DNA: TGTGCCAGTAGTATAGGCCTCGGGGGTAGGAATTCACCCCTCCACTTT. This sequence encodes CASSIGLGGRNSPLHF. The full variable domain, rest sourced from reference TRBV19 and TRBJ1-6, is DGGITQSPKYLFRKEGQNVTLSCEQNLNHDAMYWYRQDPGQGLRLIYYSQIVNDFQKGDIAEGYSVSREKKESFPLTVTSAQKNPTAFYLCASSIGLGGRNSPLHFGNGTRLTVT.

The rearrangement joins TRBV19 to TRBJ1-2, with TRBD1 as a possible D gene (5 bases). This CDR3 spans 14 amino acids. CDR1 is LNHDA, CDR2 SQIVND, per germline (reference sequence). V dropped 3 bases and J dropped 2 bases, with 10 bases sitting between them. CDR3 bases: TGTGCCAGTAGTATTCGGGCAGGGAACTATGGCTACACCTTC. This gives the protein CASSIRAGNYGYTF.

This chain uses TRBV5-4 with TRBJ1-2; unclear D gene. V lost 4 bases, J lost 4 bases, and 14 bases lay in between. Germline assignment: CDR1 SGHNT and CDR2 YYREEE (reference sequence). This CDR3 is built from 14 residues. This chain's CDR3 is CASSPARVLYGYTF. DNA for the CDR3: TGTGCCAGCAGCCCTGCGAGGGTACTCTATGGCTACACCTTC.

This chain joins TRBV5-6 and TRBJ2-5; D is uncertain. Trimming removed 4 bases from V and 7 bases from J, with 11 bases in between. Germline CDR1 reads SGHDT; CDR2 reads YYEEEE. This CDR3 has 12 residues. The CDR3 bases are TGTGCCAGCAGCCCACCGGGTGGGACCCAGTACTTC. This sequence encodes CASSPPGGTQYF. Looking up the rest from reference TRBV5-6 and TRBJ2-5 gives the full variable domain: DAGVTQSPTHLIKTRGQQVTLRCSPKSGHDTVSWYQQALGQGPQFIFQYYEEEERQRGNFPDRFSGHQFPNYSSELNVNALLLGDSALYLCASSPPGGTQYFGPGTRLLVL.

The chain couples TRBV28 to TRBJ2-3, with 9 bases identical to TRBD2. The CDR3 covers 15 residues. V lost 3 bases, J lost 1 base, and 2 bases stayed unmatched. CDR1 is MDHEN, CDR2 SYDVKM, per germline. Here the CDR3 reads CASSLWTSGTDTQYF. Here the CDR3 DNA reads TGTGCCAGCAGTTTGTGGACTAGCGGCACAGATACGCAGTATTTT.

This clone came up once. The chain joins TRBV7-9 to TRBJ1-6; D call uncertain. Germline values: CDR1 SEHNR, CDR2 FQNEAQ (reference sequence). Trimming took 5 bases from V and 5 from J, leaving 1 base between them. The CDR3 has 11 amino acids. The CDR3: CASSHNSPLHF. For the CDR3, the DNA is TGTGCCAGCAGCCATAATTCACCCCTCCACTTT.

The chain employs TRBV19 and TRBJ1-5, with 9 bases matching TRBD1. Germline V CDR1 and CDR2: LNHDA, SQIVND (reference sequence). The junction had 15 bases not matched to a gene; V was cut back by 7 bases and J by 5 bases. This CDR3 comprises 17 residues. CDR3 sequence: CASNFDRGRPEDQPQHF. The CDR3, as DNA: TGTGCCAGTAACTTCGACAGGGGGAGGCCCGAGGATCAGCCCCAGCATTTT.

The chain employs TRBV29-1 and TRBJ1-4; D is unclear. V was clipped by 6 bases and J by 0 bases, with 11 bases between them. This CDR3 spans 14 amino acids. The germline V gene has CDR1 SQVTM and CDR2 ANQGSEA. The CDR3 region has the DNA TGCAGCGTGCCCGGCAGTGCAACTAATGAAAAACTGTTTTTT. Its protein is CSVPGSATNEKLFF.

This chain uses TRBV12-5 with TRBJ1-1; D gene unclear. V shed 3 bases and J shed 8 bases, with 4 bases lying between them. The germline V gene encodes CDR1 LGHNT and CDR2 FRNRAP. CDR3 length equals 10 residues. CDR3 sequence reads: CASGFPEAFF. In DNA form, the CDR3 reads TGTGCTAGTGGTTTTCCCGAAGCTTTCTTT.

This clone has just one count. The chain carries TRBV15 and TRBJ2-3; 12 nucleotides align to TRBD2. The J segment lost 1 base and the V segment lost 3 bases, leaving 2 bases of the junction unmatched. The CDR3 is 16 amino acids. Germline V gene data show CDR1 as LNHNV and CDR2 as YYDKDF (reference sequence). CDR3: CATSSRLAGGTDTQYF. The CDR3 nucleotides read TGTGCCACCAGCAGTAGACTAGCGGGAGGCACAGATACGCAGTATTTT. Full variable domain (remainder filled in from reference TRBV15 and TRBJ2-3): DAMVIQNPRYQVTQFGKPVTLSCSQTLNHNVMYWYQQKSSQAPKLLFHYYDKDFNNEADTPDNFQSRRPNTSFCFLDIRSPGLGDTAMYLCATSSRLAGGTDTQYFGPGTRLTVL.

The chain uses TRBV28 and TRBJ1-1, with TRBD1 as a possible D gene (5 bases). There are 15 residues in the CDR3. Germline values: CDR1 MDHEN, CDR2 SYDVKM. V lost 7 bases to trimming and J lost 1 base, with 16 bases between them. CDR3 protein: CASTYPGLSNTEAFF. Here the CDR3 DNA reads TGTGCCAGCACCTACCCGGGACTGTCGAACACTGAAGCTTTCTTT.

This sequence joins TRBV5-5 and TRBJ2-5; 8 nucleotides agree with TRBD1. CDR1 is SGHKS and CDR2 is YYEKEE in the germline V gene (reference sequence). This CDR3 is built from 15 residues. The trim removed 4 bases at V and 5 bases at J, leaving 10 bases unmatched. The CDR3 reads CASSRGGQGGETQYF. The CDR3 bases are TGTGCCAGCAGCAGGGGTGGACAGGGAGGTGAGACCCAGTACTTC.